A selection of T cell receptor beta chains follows, all from one sample in a study of PD-L1 blockade in urothelial cancer. Clones were read by immunoSEQ multiplex PCR, and TCRdb kept only the in-frame ones, dropping some. The sample lists about 45,000 clones, around 90% occurring once. The material was PBMCs, obtained around atezolizumab (anti-PD-L1) treatment. Receptors were obtained from a woman aged 55 to 70 with urothelial cancer. Each CDR3 is given with its conserved first and last residue. D genes are given only for firm matches. The listing skips clone size in some rows; elsewhere it reads once, few, many or a size class.

j_call,v_call,clone_size,d_call,cdr3_aa,cdr3_nt
TRBJ2-3,TRBV9,-,-,CASSVELARDTQYF,TGTGCCAGCAGCGTAGAGCTAGCGAGGGATACGCAGTATTTT
TRBJ2-7,TRBV9,few,TRBD1,CASSVGDRVNEQYF,TGTGCCAGCAGCGTAGGGGACAGGGTAAACGAGCAGTACTTC
TRBJ2-1,TRBV2,-,-,CASSQEGGIRNEQFF,TGTGCCAGCAGTCAAGAGGGGGGGATCCGGAATGAGCAGTTCTTC
TRBJ2-7,TRBV7-2,-,-,CASSSTITGFEQYF,TGTGCCAGCAGCTCGACGATTACAGGTTTCGAGCAGTACTTC
TRBJ2-5,TRBV25-1,-,TRBD1,CASSEGSGTGGTVDQYF,TGTGCCAGCAGTGAAGGTTCCGGGACAGGGGGTACAGTGGACCAGTACTTC
TRBJ2-2,TRBV5-1,-,-,CASSLGLAAGELFF,TGCGCCAGCAGCTTGGGGCTAGCTGCCGGGGAGCTGTTTTTT
TRBJ1-3,TRBV18,once,-,CASSPDSSGNTIYF,TGTGCCAGCTCACCTGACAGCTCTGGAAACACCATATATTTT
TRBJ1-1,TRBV25-1,-,-,CASSRPGVPVNTEAFF,TGTGCCAGCAGCCGCCCAGGGGTTCCCGTGAACACTGAAGCTTTCTTT
TRBJ1-4,TRBV2,-,-,CASNRQGREKLFF,TGTGCCAGCAATCGTCAGGGAAGGGAAAAACTGTTTTTT
TRBJ1-6,TRBV5-4,-,TRBD1,CASSLVARTGDSPLHF,TGTGCCAGCAGCTTGGTGGCGCGGACAGGTGACTCACCCCTCCACTTT
TRBJ2-7,TRBV6-1,-,-,CASSEWQGNYEQYF,TGTGCCAGCAGTGAATGGCAGGGAAATTACGAGCAGTACTTC
TRBJ2-7,TRBV7-2,-,-,CASSLYRAYEQYF,TGTGCCAGCAGCTTATACAGGGCCTACGAGCAGTACTTC
TRBJ2-7,TRBV28,-,-,CASSVQPGLSYEQYF,TGTGCCAGCAGCGTCCAGCCAGGGTTAAGCTACGAGCAGTACTTC
TRBJ2-2,TRBV28,-,TRBD1,CASSHGGRGPNTGELFF,TGTGCCAGCAGTCACGGCGGCAGGGGGCCGAACACCGGGGAGCTGTTTTTT
TRBJ2-2,TRBV29-1,-,TRBD2,CSVDGRVPGELFF,TGCAGCGTTGACGGGAGGGTGCCCGGGGAGCTGTTTTTT
TRBJ2-7,TRBV10-2,-,TRBD2,CASSGTSGTYEQYF,TGCGCCAGCAGTGGGACTAGCGGCACCTACGAGCAGTACTTC
TRBJ1-2,TRBV28,-,TRBD1,CASSTGGDYGYTF,TGTGCCAGCTCTACAGGGGGCGACTATGGCTACACCTTC
TRBJ1-6,TRBV5-6,-,TRBD1,CASLRGASYNSPLHF,TGTGCCAGCCTCAGGGGGGCCTCCTATAATTCACCCCTCCACTTT
TRBJ1-5,TRBV5-1,-,-,CASRPKRGSINQPQHF,TGCGCCAGCAGGCCAAAGAGGGGGTCCATCAATCAGCCCCAGCATTTT
TRBJ2-1,TRBV6-5,-,TRBD1,CASSSTGDHEQFF,TGTGCCAGCAGTTCAACAGGGGACCATGAGCAGTTCTTC
TRBJ1-4,TRBV19,-,-,CASSPRSYNEKLFF,TGTGCCAGTAGCCCCCGATCCTATAATGAAAAACTGTTTTTT
TRBJ2-7,TRBV5-5,once,TRBD1,CASSTRQGGYEQYF,TGTGCCAGCAGCACCAGACAGGGGGGGTACGAGCAGTACTTC
TRBJ2-5,TRBV27,-,-,CASSLSYSETQYF,TGTGCCAGCAGTTTAAGTTATAGTGAGACCCAGTACTTC
TRBJ2-1,TRBV5-4,-,-,CASSLDPVGNEQFF,TGTGCCAGCAGCTTGGATCCGGTCGGTAATGAGCAGTTCTTC
TRBJ2-1,TRBV18,-,-,CASSPPPRGDEQFF,TGTGCCAGCTCACCACCGCCCAGGGGAGATGAGCAGTTCTTC
TRBJ1-3,TRBV18,-,TRBD1,CASSPGQAYSGNTIYF,TGTGCCAGCTCACCAGGACAGGCTTACTCTGGAAACACCATATATTTT
TRBJ2-2,TRBV5-4,-,TRBD1,CAGSGTGDTGELFF,TGTGCCGGCTCCGGGACAGGCGACACCGGGGAGCTGTTTTTT
TRBJ1-1,TRBV7-8,-,-,CASSLQGSMNTEAFF,TGTGCCAGCAGCTTACAGGGAAGCATGAACACTGAAGCTTTCTTT
TRBJ2-4,TRBV28,-,-,CASSPMQIAKNIQYF,TGTGCCAGCAGTCCCATGCAGATAGCCAAAAACATTCAGTACTTC
TRBJ2-1,TRBV6-5,-,TRBD2,CASSYQGLANEQFF,TGTGCCAGCAGTTACCAAGGACTAGCGAATGAGCAGTTCTTC
TRBJ2-1,TRBV29-1,few,TRBD2,CSVEDGGAAGGTYNEQFF,TGCAGCGTTGAAGATGGGGGCGCCGCGGGGGGGACCTACAATGAGCAGTTCTTC
TRBJ2-1,TRBV28,-,TRBD2,CASSYLAGAPAEQFF,TGTGCCAGCAGTTACCTAGCGGGAGCCCCCGCCGAGCAGTTCTTC
TRBJ2-2,TRBV18,-,-,CASSPFRAPEGTGELFF,TGTGCCAGTTCACCGTTCCGGGCCCCAGAGGGCACCGGGGAGCTGTTTTTT
TRBJ1-4,TRBV9,-,-,CASSVGGGTTNEKLFF,TGTGCCAGCAGCGTAGGCGGCGGAACAACTAATGAAAAACTGTTTTTT
TRBJ1-3,TRBV9,-,-,CASSAVNSGNTIYF,TGTGCCAGCAGCGCAGTGAACTCTGGAAACACCATATATTTT
TRBJ2-6,TRBV19,-,-,CASSPGEGSYGANVLTF,TGTGCCAGTAGCCCAGGGGAAGGGTCTTACGGGGCCAACGTCCTGACTTTC
TRBJ1-5,TRBV19,-,TRBD1,CASRGQGTGQPQHF,TGTGCCAGTAGAGGACAGGGGACGGGGCAGCCCCAGCATTTT